Each of the 6 T cell receptor beta chains below was sequenced from the same sample in a study of T cell repertoires in cytomegalovirus infection. No antigen has been identified for these receptors. Each CDR3 protein is one row after TCRdb ran MiXCR on the reads. This sample has approximately 390,000 distinct CDR3 sequences; about 35% occur once, and the top ten carry approximately 13%. The sequences come from cultured PBMCs, collected from culture after CMV antigen stimulation. The origin of the receptors is a human donor in good health (CMV status not recorded). Some clones in this sample may be carry-over from other donors' samples.

The rearrangement joins TRBV28 to TRBJ2-6, with no clear D. V lost 5 bases and J lost 13, with 12 bases in between. Germline-derived CDR1 and CDR2 are MDHEN and SYDVKM. This CDR3 is built from 12 residues. CDR3 sequence reads: CASSPAPQVLTF. CDR3 nucleotides: TGTGCCAGCAGTCCCGCCCCCCAGGTCCTGACTTTC.

The chain joins TRBV6-6 to TRBJ1-2; tentatively, D is TRBD1 (5 bases). CDR1 is MNHNY and CDR2 is SVGAGI in the germline V gene (reference sequence). V lost 0 bases and J 6 bases, leaving 17 bases between the germline ends. This CDR3 is 16 amino acids long. DNA for the CDR3: TGTGCCAGCAGTTACTCGAAGGACAAAGGAGGGGATGGCTACACCTTC. This gives the protein CASSYSKDKGGDGYTF.

The V gene is TRBV7-2, the J gene TRBJ2-1; unclear D gene. The CDR3 consists of 13 residues. The germline gives CDR1 SGHTA, CDR2 FQGNSA. The V end lost 4 bases, the J end lost 10 bases, and 14 bases lay between the germline ends. This CDR3 reads CASSSDPAQEQFF. CDR3 DNA sequence: TGTGCCAGCAGCTCCGACCCGGCTCAGGAGCAGTTCTTC.

This clonotype was recorded many times. The CDR3 sequence: CASSPAEGANYGYTF. CDR3 nucleotide sequence: TGCGCCAGCAGCCCGGCCGAGGGTGCTAACTATGGCTACACCTTC. V is TRBV4-1 and J is TRBJ1-2; D not resolved. Trimming stripped 4 bases from V and 0 bases from J, with 12 bases between. The germline V gene has CDR1 MGHRA and CDR2 YSYEKL. The CDR3 is 15 amino acids.

The V and J genes are TRBV7-6 and TRBJ2-2; D is perhaps TRBD1 (5 bases). This CDR3 is built from 12 residues. The ends were cut back, 10 bases at V and 3 bases at J, with 9 bases in the middle. CDR1 is SGHVS, CDR2 FNYEAQ, per germline. The CDR3 sequence: CATTGYTGELFF. The CDR3 DNA follows: TGTGCCACCACAGGATACACCGGGGAGCTGTTTTTT.

This clonotype was detected a few times. The chain is built from TRBV7-3 and TRBJ1-3; tentatively, D is TRBD1 (5 bases). The length of the CDR3 is 16 residues. Germline V gene data show CDR1 as SGHTA and CDR2 as FQGTGA. V was pared by 1 base and J by 0 bases, with 10 bases between. As DNA, the CDR3 is TGTGCCAGCAGCTTAAATCCCGGGGCCTCTGGAAACACCATATATTTT. Translating gives CASSLNPGASGNTIYF.